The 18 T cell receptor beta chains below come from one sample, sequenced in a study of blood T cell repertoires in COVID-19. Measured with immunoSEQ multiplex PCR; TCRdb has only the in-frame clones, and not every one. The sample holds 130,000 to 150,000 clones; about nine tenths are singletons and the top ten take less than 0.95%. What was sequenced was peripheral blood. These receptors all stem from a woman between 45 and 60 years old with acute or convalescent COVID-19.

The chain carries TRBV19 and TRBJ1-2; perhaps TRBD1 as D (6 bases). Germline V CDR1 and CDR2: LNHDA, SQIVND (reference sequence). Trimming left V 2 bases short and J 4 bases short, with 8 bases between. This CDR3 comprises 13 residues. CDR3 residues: CASSIQGSYGYTF. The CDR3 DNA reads TGTGCCAGTAGTATACAGGGGAGCTATGGCTACACCTTC. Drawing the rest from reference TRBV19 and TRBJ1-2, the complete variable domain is DGGITQSPKYLFRKEGQNVTLSCEQNLNHDAMYWYRQDPGQGLRLIYYSQIVNDFQKGDIAEGYSVSREKKESFPLTVTSAQKNPTAFYLCASSIQGSYGYTFGSGTRLTVV.

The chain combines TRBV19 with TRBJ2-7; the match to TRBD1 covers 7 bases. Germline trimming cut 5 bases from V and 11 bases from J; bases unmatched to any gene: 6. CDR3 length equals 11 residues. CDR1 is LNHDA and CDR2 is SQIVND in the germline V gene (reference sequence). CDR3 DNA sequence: TGTGCCAGTAGTGCTGGACAGGTTGAGTACTTC. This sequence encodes CASSAGQVEYF.

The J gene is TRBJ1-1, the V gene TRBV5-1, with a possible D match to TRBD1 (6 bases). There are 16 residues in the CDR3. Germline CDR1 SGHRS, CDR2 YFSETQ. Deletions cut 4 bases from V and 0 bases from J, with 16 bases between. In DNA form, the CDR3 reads TGCGCCAGCAGCGTATCTACAGGGAGCATGAACACTGAAGCTTTCTTT. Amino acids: CASSVSTGSMNTEAFF.

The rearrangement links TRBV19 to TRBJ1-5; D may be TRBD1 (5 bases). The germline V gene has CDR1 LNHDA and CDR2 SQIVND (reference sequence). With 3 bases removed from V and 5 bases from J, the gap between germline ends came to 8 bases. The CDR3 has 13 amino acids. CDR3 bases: TGTGCCAGTAGTATTGCAGGGCATCAGCCCCAGCATTTT. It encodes CASSIAGHQPQHF. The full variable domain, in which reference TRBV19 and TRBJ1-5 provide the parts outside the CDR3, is DGGITQSPKYLFRKEGQNVTLSCEQNLNHDAMYWYRQDPGQGLRLIYYSQIVNDFQKGDIAEGYSVSREKKESFPLTVTSAQKNPTAFYLCASSIAGHQPQHFGDGTRLSIL.

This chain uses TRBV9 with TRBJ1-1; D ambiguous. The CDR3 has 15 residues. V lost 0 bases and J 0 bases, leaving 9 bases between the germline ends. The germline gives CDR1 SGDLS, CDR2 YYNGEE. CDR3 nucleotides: TGTGCCAGCAGCGTAGGTGGGCCTATGAACACTGAAGCTTTCTTT. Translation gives CASSVGGPMNTEAFF.

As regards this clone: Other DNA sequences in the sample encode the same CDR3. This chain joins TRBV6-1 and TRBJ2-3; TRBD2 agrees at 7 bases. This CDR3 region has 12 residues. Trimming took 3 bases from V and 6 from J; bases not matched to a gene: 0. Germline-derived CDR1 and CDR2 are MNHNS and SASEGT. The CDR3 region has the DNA TGTGCCAGCAGTGAGCGGGAGGATACGCAGTATTTT. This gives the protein CASSEREDTQYF.

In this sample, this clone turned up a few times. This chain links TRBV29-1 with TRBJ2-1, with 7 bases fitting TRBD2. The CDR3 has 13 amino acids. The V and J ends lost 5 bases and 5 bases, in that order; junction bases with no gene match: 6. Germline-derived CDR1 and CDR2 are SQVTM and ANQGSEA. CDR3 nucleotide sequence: TGCAGCGTTCATGGGCTAGCGGACAATGAGCAGTTCTTC. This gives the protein CSVHGLADNEQFF.

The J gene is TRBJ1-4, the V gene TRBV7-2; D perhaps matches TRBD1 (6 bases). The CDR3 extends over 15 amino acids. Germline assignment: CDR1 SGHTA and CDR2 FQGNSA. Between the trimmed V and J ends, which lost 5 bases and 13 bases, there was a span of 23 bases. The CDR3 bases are TGTGCCAGCAGCCAGGGCGCGGGGGGCGGAAGGGCACTGTTTTTT. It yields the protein CASSQGAGGGRALFF.

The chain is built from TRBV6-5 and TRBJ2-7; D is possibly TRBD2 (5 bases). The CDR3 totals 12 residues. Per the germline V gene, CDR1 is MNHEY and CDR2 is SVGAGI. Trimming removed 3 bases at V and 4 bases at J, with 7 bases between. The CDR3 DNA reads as TGTGCCAGCAGTTATGAGGGATACGAGCAGTACTTC. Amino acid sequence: CASSYEGYEQYF.

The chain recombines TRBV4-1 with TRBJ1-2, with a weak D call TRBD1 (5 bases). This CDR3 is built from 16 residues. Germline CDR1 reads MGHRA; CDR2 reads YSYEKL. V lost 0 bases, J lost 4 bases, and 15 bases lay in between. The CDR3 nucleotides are TGCGCCAGCAGCCAAGAGAATCCGGGGGGTCTCTATGGCTACACCTTC. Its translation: CASSQENPGGLYGYTF.

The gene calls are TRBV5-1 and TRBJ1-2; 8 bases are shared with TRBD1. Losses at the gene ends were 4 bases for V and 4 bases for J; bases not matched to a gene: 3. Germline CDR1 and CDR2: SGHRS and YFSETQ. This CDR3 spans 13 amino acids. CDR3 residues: CASSAGTGYGYTF. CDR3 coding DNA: TGCGCCAGCAGCGCCGGGACAGGCTATGGCTACACCTTC.

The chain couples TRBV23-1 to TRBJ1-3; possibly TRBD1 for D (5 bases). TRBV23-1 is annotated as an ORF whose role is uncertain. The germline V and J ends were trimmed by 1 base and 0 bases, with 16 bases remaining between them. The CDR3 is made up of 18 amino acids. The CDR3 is CASSQLVGGKGSGNTIYF. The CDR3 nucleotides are TGCGCCAGCAGTCAATTGGTGGGGGGGAAAGGCTCTGGAAACACCATATATTTT.

CDR3 in amino acids: CASSEQLSGNTIYF. Here the CDR3 DNA reads TGCGCCAGCAGTGAACAGCTCTCTGGAAACACCATATATTTT. The genes are TRBV10-1 and TRBJ1-3; D not resolved. The germline gives CDR1 WNHNN, CDR2 SYGVQD (reference sequence). Trimming cost V 3 bases and J 0 bases, with 6 bases left between them. The CDR3 sequence is 14 residues long.

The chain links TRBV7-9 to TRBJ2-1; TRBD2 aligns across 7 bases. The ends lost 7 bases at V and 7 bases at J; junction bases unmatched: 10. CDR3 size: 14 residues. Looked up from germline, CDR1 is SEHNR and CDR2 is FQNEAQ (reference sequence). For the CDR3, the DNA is TGTGCCAGCACCCCGAGGACTAGGCTTAATGAGCAGTTCTTC. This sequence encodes CASTPRTRLNEQFF.

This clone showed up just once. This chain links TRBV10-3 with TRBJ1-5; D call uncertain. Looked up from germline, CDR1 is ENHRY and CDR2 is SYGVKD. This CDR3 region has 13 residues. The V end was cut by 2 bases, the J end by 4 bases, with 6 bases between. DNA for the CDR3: TGTGCCATCAGTGAGCAGGCAAATCAGCCCCAGCATTTT. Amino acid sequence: CAISEQANQPQHF.

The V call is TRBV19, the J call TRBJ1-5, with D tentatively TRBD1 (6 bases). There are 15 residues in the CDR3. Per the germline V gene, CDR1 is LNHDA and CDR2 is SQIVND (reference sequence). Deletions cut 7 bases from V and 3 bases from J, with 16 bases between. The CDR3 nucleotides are TGTGCCAGTATCCCGAGGGGGGGCGTCAATCAGCCCCAGCATTTT. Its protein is CASIPRGGVNQPQHF.

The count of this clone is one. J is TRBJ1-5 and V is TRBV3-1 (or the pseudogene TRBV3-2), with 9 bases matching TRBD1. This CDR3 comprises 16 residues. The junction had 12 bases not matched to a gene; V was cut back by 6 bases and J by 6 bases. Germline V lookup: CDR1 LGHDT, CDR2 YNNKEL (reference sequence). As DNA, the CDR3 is TGTGCCAGCAGTCCGTTTTTGACAGGGGGTGGTCAGCCCCAGCATTTT. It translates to CASSPFLTGGGQPQHF.

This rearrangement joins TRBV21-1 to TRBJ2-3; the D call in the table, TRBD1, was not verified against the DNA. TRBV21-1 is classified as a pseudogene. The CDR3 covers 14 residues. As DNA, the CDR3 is TGTGCCAGCAGCAAAGACAATTGCACAGATACGCAGTATTTT. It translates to CASSKDNCTDTQYF.